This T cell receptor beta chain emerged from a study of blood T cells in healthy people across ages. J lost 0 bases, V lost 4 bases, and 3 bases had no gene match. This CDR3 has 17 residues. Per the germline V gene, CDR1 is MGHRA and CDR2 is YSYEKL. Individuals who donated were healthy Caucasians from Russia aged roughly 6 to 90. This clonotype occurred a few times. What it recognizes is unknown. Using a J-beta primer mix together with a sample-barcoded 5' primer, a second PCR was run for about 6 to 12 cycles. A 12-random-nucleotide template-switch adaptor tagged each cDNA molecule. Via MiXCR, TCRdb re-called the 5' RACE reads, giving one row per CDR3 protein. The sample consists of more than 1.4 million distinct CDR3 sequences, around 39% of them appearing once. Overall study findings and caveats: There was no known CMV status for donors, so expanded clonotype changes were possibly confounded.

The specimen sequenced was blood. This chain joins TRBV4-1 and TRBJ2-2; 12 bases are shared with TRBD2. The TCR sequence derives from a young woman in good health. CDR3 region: CASSRGTSGSNTGELFF. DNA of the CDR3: TGCGCCAGCAGCCGAGGGACTAGCGGGTCGAACACCGGGGAGCTGTTTTTT.